A selection of T cell receptor beta chains follows, all from one sample in a study of beta chain features in type 1 diabetes. Libraries were prepared by immunoSEQ multiplex PCR; TCRdb keeps only in-frame clonotypes and omits some of them. The sample yields some 400,000 clones, more than 13% seen once. Sequenced input: naive CD4+ T cells from blood. The receptors originated from a woman between 18 and 29 years old in good health. The CDR3 runs from the conserved cysteine through the conserved F or W. Not every row has a clone size; where given, it reads once, few, many or a size class.

clone size | J gene | V gene | CDR3 protein
- | TRBJ2-2 | TRBV30 | CAWRGGLAGAIGELFF
- | TRBJ2-5 | TRBV11-3 | CASRGQAGETQYF
few | TRBJ2-3 | TRBV30 | CAWSWGGSTDTQYF
- | TRBJ2-7 | TRBV7-3 | CASSLGGAGYEQYF
few | TRBJ2-1 | TRBV7-2 | CASSLGSVYNEQFF
few | TRBJ1-1 | TRBV29-1 | CSVVRGQRNTEAFF
few | TRBJ2-1 | TRBV7-3 | CASSLDRGHNEQFF
few | TRBJ2-5 | TRBV11-1 | CASSQGSGGQETQYF
- | TRBJ2-7 | TRBV5-4 | CASSLVGLAGLVEQYF
few | TRBJ2-5 | TRBV4-1 | CASSQDPTSGRVQETQYF
- | TRBJ2-1 | TRBV29-1 | CSVRGLTNNEQFF
few | TRBJ1-1 | TRBV11-1 | CASSSRQANTEAFF
- | TRBJ1-5 | TRBV30 | CAWSVQDQSPQHF
- | TRBJ1-5 | TRBV7-9 | CASSLSQGKGEPQHF
few | TRBJ2-6 | TRBV7-8 | CASSFKLAGANVLTF
- | TRBJ2-3 | TRBV15 | CATSRETEGLAGFRDTQYF
few | TRBJ2-5 | TRBV28 | CASSLSTSEETQYF
- | TRBJ2-7 | TRBV4-2 | CASSHRGTGPRYEQYF
- | TRBJ1-2 | TRBV5-1 | CASSLEQGYGYTF
- | TRBJ1-1 | TRBV14 | CASSQDQARGAEAFF
few | TRBJ2-3 | TRBV30 | CAWAAPTGTDTQYF
- | TRBJ2-2 | TRBV2 | CASRGTGELFF